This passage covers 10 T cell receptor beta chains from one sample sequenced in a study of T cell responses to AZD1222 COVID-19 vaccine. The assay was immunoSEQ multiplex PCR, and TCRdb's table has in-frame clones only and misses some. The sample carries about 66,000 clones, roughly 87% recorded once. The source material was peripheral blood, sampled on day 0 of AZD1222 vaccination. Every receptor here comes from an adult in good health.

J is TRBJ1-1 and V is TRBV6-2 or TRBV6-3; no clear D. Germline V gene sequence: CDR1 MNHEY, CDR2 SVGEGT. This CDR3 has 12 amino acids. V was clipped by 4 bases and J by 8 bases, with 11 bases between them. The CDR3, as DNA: TGTGCCAGCAGTTTCTTTCTGGGGGAAGCTTTCTTT. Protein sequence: CASSFFLGEAFF.

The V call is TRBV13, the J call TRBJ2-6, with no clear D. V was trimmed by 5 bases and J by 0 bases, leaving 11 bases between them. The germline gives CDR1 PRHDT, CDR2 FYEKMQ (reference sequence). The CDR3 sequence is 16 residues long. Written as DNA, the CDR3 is TGTGCCAGCAGCCCAACCGGCAGCTCTGGGGCCAACGTCCTGACTTTC. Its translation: CASSPTGSSGANVLTF.

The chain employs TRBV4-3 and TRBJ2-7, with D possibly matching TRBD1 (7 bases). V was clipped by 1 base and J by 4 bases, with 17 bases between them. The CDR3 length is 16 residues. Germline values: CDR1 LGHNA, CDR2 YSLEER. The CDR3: CASSQGAGGTVYEQYF. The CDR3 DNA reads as TGCGCCAGCAGCCAAGGAGCTGGGGGGACAGTGTACGAGCAGTACTTC.

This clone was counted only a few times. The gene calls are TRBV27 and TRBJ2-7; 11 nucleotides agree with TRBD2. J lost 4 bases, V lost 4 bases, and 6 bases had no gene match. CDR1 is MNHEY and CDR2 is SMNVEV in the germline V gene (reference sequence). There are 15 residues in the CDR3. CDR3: CASSWSGTSGYEQYF. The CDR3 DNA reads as TGTGCCAGCAGTTGGTCGGGGACTAGCGGTTACGAGCAGTACTTC.

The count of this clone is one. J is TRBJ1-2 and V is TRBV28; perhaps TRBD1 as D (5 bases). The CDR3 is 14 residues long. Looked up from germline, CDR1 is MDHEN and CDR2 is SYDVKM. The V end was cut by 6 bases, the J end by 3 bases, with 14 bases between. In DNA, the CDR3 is TGTGCCAGCAGCCTCGGGACCCACCACTATGGCTACACCTTC. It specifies CASSLGTHHYGYTF.

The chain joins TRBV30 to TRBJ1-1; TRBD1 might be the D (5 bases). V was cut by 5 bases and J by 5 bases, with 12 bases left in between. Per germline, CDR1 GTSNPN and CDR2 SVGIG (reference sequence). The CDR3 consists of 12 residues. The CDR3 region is CAWGRELTEAFF. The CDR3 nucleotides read TGTGCCTGGGGCAGGGAGCTAACTGAAGCTTTCTTT.

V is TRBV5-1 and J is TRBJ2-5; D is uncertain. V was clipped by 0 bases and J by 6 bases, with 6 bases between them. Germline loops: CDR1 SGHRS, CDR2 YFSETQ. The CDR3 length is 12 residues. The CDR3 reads CASSLERKTQYF. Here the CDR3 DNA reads TGCGCCAGCAGCTTGGAAAGGAAGACCCAGTACTTC.

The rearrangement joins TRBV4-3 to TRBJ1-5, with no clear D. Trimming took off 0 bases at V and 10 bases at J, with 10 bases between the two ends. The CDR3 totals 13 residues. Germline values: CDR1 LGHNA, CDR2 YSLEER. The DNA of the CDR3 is TGCGCCAGCAGCCAAGAAGAGCAGACCCCCCAGCATTTT. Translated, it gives CASSQEEQTPQHF.

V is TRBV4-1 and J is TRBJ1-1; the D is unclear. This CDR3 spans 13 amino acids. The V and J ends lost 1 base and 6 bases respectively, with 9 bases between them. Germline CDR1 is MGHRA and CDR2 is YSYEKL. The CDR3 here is CASSQVPGSEAFF. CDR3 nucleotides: TGCGCCAGCAGCCAAGTCCCCGGTTCTGAAGCTTTCTTT.

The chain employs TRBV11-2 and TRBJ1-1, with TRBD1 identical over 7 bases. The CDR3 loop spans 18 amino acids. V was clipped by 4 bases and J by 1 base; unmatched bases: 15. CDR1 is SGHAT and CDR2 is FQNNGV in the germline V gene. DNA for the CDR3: TGTGCCAGCAGCTCCCCTTTTACAGGGGCAAGCCCGAACACTGAAGCTTTCTTT. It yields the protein CASSSPFTGASPNTEAFF.